The clone carrying this T cell receptor beta chain has only a few counts. Researchers made TCR cDNA using 5'RACE template switching, and this step added a universal primer site and UMIs. TCRdb reprocessed the 5' RACE reads with MiXCR, giving one entry per CDR3 protein. The table lists a few hundred thousand distinct CDR3 sequences, approximately 3.9% of them singletons. Unmatched junction bases numbered 6, after V lost 5 bases and J lost 4 bases. The CDR3 sequence is 15 residues long. Germline lookup yields CDR1 SEHNR and CDR2 FQNEAQ (reference sequence). This sample was included in a study of T cells after yellow fever vaccination.

Sequenced material: PBMCs, taken 5 days after the yellow fever booster vaccination. The receptor was isolated from a man younger than 35 who received the YFV17D yellow fever vaccine. The genes are TRBV7-9 and TRBJ2-5; 11 nucleotides match TRBD2. CDR3 in DNA: TGTGCCAGCAGCCCGACTAGCGGGGTAGTAGAGACCCAGTACTTC. Its translation is CASSPTSGVVETQYF. Drawing the rest from reference TRBV7-9 and TRBJ2-5, the complete variable domain is DTGVSQNPRHKITKRGQNVTFRCDPISEHNRLYWYRQTLGQGPEFLTYFQNEAQLEKSRLLSDRFSAERPKGSFSTLEIQRTEQGDSAMYLCASSPTSGVVETQYFGPGTRLLVL.